The 20 T cell receptor beta chains presented below share a single source sample, sequenced in a study of neurological immune-mediated disorders. TCRdb re-called the 5' RACE reads with MiXCR, one entry per CDR3 protein. The sample carries approximately 100,000 distinct CDR3 sequences, less than 14% recorded once. Sample time point: longitudinal time-point 3. Sample: PBMCs. The receptors shown here come from a female donor with HTLV-1-associated myelopathy (HAM/TSP).

This clonotype was found many times. The genes are TRBV5-1 and TRBJ2-6; no firm D call. There are 14 residues in the CDR3. CDR1 is SGHRS and CDR2 is YFSETQ in the germline V gene. Trimming shortened V by 7 bases and J by 0 bases, and 8 bases separated the two germline ends. CDR3 coding DNA: TGCGCCAGCTCCCCCAGCTCTGGGGCCAACGTCCTGACTTTC. Its translation: CASSPSSGANVLTF.

There are a few counts of this clonotype. The chain employs TRBV12-3 or TRBV12-4 and TRBJ2-2; D is uncertain. V dropped 6 bases and J dropped 6 bases, with 11 bases sitting between them. The CDR3 sequence is 13 residues long. CDR3 nucleotide sequence: TGTGCCAGCAGAGAACTGGCGTCCGGGGAGCTGTTTTTT. Amino acids: CASRELASGELFF.

This clonotype was picked up many times. The chain has TRBV5-5 and TRBJ1-2; possible D gene TRBD1, 6 bases. There are 15 residues in the CDR3. Trimming cost V 0 bases and J 7 bases, with 16 bases left between them. Germline V CDR1 and CDR2: SGHKS, YYEKEE (reference sequence). In nucleotides, the CDR3 is TGTGCCAGCAGCTTGGTATCGGGGGCCCCCGGTGGCTACACCTTC. Residues: CASSLVSGAPGGYTF. Complete variable domain (other parts from reference TRBV5-5 and TRBJ1-2): DAGVTQSPTHLIKTRGQQVTLRCSPISGHKSVSWYQQVLGQGPQFIFQYYEKEERGRGNFPDRFSARQFPNYSSELNVNALLLGDSALYLCASSLVSGAPGGYTFGSGTRLTVV.

This clonotype was picked up many times. V is TRBV20-1 and J is TRBJ2-7, with TRBD1 matching over 9 bases. Germline CDR1 and CDR2: DFQATT and SNEGSKA (reference sequence). The V and J ends lost 5 bases and 6 bases, in that order; junction bases with no gene match: 11. This CDR3 is 14 amino acids long. The CDR3 region has the DNA TGCAGTGCTGGCCAGGGGACAGGGTTCACCGAGCAGTACTTC. Translation: CSAGQGTGFTEQYF.

This clonotype showed up many times. The V and J genes are TRBV20-1 and TRBJ1-1, with 8 bases lining up with TRBD1. V shed 6 bases and J 10 bases; nucleotides not matched to a gene: 4. The CDR3 consists of 10 residues. Germline V gene sequence: CDR1 DFQATT, CDR2 SNEGSKA (reference sequence). The DNA of the CDR3 is TGCAGTGCCTCTCAGGGGGCAGCTTTCTTT. It encodes CSASQGAAFF.

The genes are TRBV5-1 and TRBJ2-3, with TRBD1 as a possible D gene (5 bases). This CDR3 region has 14 residues. Trimming took off 2 bases at V and 3 bases at J, with 10 bases between the two ends. The V gene's germline CDR1 is SGHRS and CDR2 YFSETQ. CDR3 nucleotides: TGCGCCAGCAGCTTAGGCAGGGCGACAGATACGCAGTATTTT. It is translated as CASSLGRATDTQYF.

Notes on this clonotype: One base away lies a much larger clone, so this may be a sequencing read error. The rearrangement links TRBV12-3 or TRBV12-4 to TRBJ1-2, with D perhaps TRBD1 (6 bases). The CDR3 extends over 15 amino acids. V lost 1 base to trimming and J lost 1 base, with 10 bases between them. The CDR3 spells CASSLEGGFNYGYTF. CDR3 in DNA: TGTGCCAGCAGTTTAGAGGGGGGTTTTAACTATGGCTACACCTTC.

This clonotype was recorded at least ten times. This chain connects TRBV5-1 to TRBJ2-5, with D unresolved. The V end was cut by 0 bases, the J end by 5 bases, with 5 bases between. This CDR3 has 12 residues. Germline V gene lookup returns CDR1 SGHRS and CDR2 YFSETQ. The CDR3 sequence: CASSLEAETQYF. For the CDR3, the DNA is TGCGCCAGCAGCTTGGAGGCGGAGACCCAGTACTTC.

This clonotype was seen ten or more times. The rearrangement links TRBV20-1 to TRBJ1-2, with TRBD1 identical over 7 bases. Looked up from germline, CDR1 is DFQATT and CDR2 is SNEGSKA (reference sequence). CDR3 length equals 17 residues. Losses at the gene ends were 1 base for V and 5 bases for J; bases not matched to a gene: 16. The CDR3, as DNA: TGCAGTGCTAGAGCAATTCAGGGGGGGCAGGTTTTATATGGCTACACCTTC. Its translation is CSARAIQGGQVLYGYTF.

This clonotype was detected many times. The chain carries TRBV12-3 or TRBV12-4 and TRBJ2-1, with 10 bases aligning to TRBD1. V dropped 6 bases and J dropped 4; count of bases not matched to a gene: 6. The CDR3 is made up of 15 amino acids. The CDR3 loop is CASRKTGGEYNEQFF. The CDR3 DNA sequence: TGTGCCAGCAGAAAGACAGGGGGCGAGTACAATGAGCAGTTCTTC.

This clonotype was counted many times. The rearrangement links TRBV20-1 to TRBJ2-3; TRBD2 is a possible D gene (5 bases). The germline V gene has CDR1 DFQATT and CDR2 SNEGSKA (reference sequence). CDR3 length: 14 residues. The ends were cut back, 1 base at V and 2 bases at J, with 10 bases in the middle. The CDR3 DNA reads as TGCAGTGCTAGAGCGAGCGGTCCCACAGATACGCAGTATTTT. This codes for CSARASGPTDTQYF.

This clonotype has a count of ten or more. This rearrangement joins TRBV6-6 to TRBJ1-4, with unresolved D. V lost 4 bases to trimming and J lost 2 bases, with 8 bases between them. This CDR3 region has 14 residues. Germline CDR1 is MNHNY and CDR2 is SVGAGI (reference sequence). CDR3 nucleotide sequence: TGTGCCAGCAGTTCGAGGGATACTAATGAAAAACTGTTTTTT. Its translation: CASSSRDTNEKLFF.

The chain combines TRBV5-1 with TRBJ2-3; possible D gene TRBD2, 6 bases. The CDR3 has 14 amino acids. Per germline, CDR1 SGHRS and CDR2 YFSETQ. Trimming took 5 bases from V and 3 from J, leaving 13 bases between them. As DNA, the CDR3 is TGCGCCAGCAGGTTAAGGCGGGGAACAGATACGCAGTATTTT. This encodes CASRLRRGTDTQYF.

This clonotype has a count of ten or more. This chain connects TRBV29-1 to TRBJ2-7; possibly TRBD1 or TRBD2 for D (6 bases each). Germline CDR1 SQVTM, CDR2 ANQGSEA. This CDR3 has 13 residues. V was pared by 6 bases and J by 7 bases, with 19 bases between. The CDR3 loop reads CSVSEGGKEEQYF. In nucleotides, the CDR3 is TGCAGCGTCTCGGAGGGGGGAAAGGAAGAGCAGTACTTC.

This clonotype was observed at least ten times. The gene calls are TRBV4-1 and TRBJ1-2; D not certain. V was cut by 0 bases and J by 7 bases, with 12 bases left in between. CDR1 and CDR2 from the germline V gene are MGHRA and YSYEKL. The CDR3 loop spans 14 amino acids. The CDR3 reads CASSQDYRGLGYTF. In DNA, the CDR3 is TGCGCCAGCAGCCAAGATTATCGGGGTCTTGGCTACACCTTC.

In this sample, this clonotype turned up many times. The rearrangement uses TRBV10-3 and TRBJ2-3, with D unresolved. The ends were cut back, 6 bases at V and 2 bases at J, with 6 bases in the middle. The CDR3 contains 12 residues. CDR1 and CDR2 (germline): ENHRY, SYGVKD. CDR3 sequence reads: CAIRNDTDTQYF. CDR3 sequence (DNA): TGTGCCATCAGGAATGACACAGATACGCAGTATTTT.

Many counts were recorded for this clonotype. This chain links TRBV5-1 with TRBJ1-1; D gene unclear. CDR3 length: 13 amino acids. With 3 bases removed from V and 5 bases from J, the gap between germline ends came to 11 bases. Germline CDR1 SGHRS, CDR2 YFSETQ. In nucleotides, the CDR3 is TGCGCCAGCAGCTGGAAAGACATAACTGAAGCTTTCTTT. This codes for CASSWKDITEAFF.

V usage is TRBV6-2 or TRBV6-3 and J usage is TRBJ2-1; 13 nucleotides align to TRBD2. With 1 base clipped from V and 7 bases from J, the junction kept 4 bases outside the gene matches. CDR1 MNHEY and CDR2 SVGEGT come from the germline V gene. CDR3 length: 16 residues. The CDR3 loop is CASSYFRLAGGNEQFF. The DNA of the CDR3 is TGTGCCAGCAGTTACTTCCGACTAGCGGGGGGAAATGAGCAGTTCTTC.

This clonotype was counted at least ten times. The chain recombines TRBV20-1 with TRBJ2-7; TRBD1 is a possible D gene (6 bases). Germline loops: CDR1 DFQATT, CDR2 SNEGSKA (reference sequence). The CDR3 is 13 amino acids. With 4 bases removed from V and 0 bases from J, the gap between germline ends came to 10 bases. The chain's CDR3 is CSATDRSSYEQYF. Written as DNA, the CDR3 is TGCAGTGCTACTGACAGGAGCTCCTACGAGCAGTACTTC.

The sample holds a few counts of this clonotype. The chain combines TRBV20-1 with TRBJ2-3; D is uncertain. This CDR3 has 12 amino acids. Deletions cut 1 base from V and 5 bases from J, with 7 bases between. Germline values: CDR1 DFQATT, CDR2 SNEGSKA (reference sequence). For the CDR3, the DNA is TGCAGTGCTAGAGGGAGTGAAGATACGCAGTATTTT. Translation gives CSARGSEDTQYF.